The 11 T cell receptor beta chains below come from one sample, sequenced in a study of cytomegalovirus exposure and HLA in healthy donors. Primers for the PCR totalled 60 Vbeta and 13 Jbeta. Sequenced by immunoSEQ multiplex PCR; TCRdb stores in-frame clones only, minus some. The sample has about 140,000 clones, 65% to 85% seen once; the top ten hold 2% to 3%. The specimen sequenced was PBMCs. The receptors here all came from a man aged 45-60 years in good health and CMV-seronegative.

The chain joins TRBV30 to TRBJ2-2; possibly TRBD2 for D (6 bases). Trimming took off 2 bases at V and 5 bases at J, with 18 bases between the two ends. The length of the CDR3 is 16 residues. Germline V gene data show CDR1 as GTSNPN and CDR2 as SVGIG (reference sequence). The CDR3 reads CAWSSLIVGGTGELFF. The CDR3 DNA follows: TGTGCCTGGAGTTCGCTGATAGTTGGGGGGACCGGGGAGCTGTTTTTT. Looking up the rest from reference TRBV30 and TRBJ2-2 gives the full variable domain: SQTIHQWPATLVQPVGSPLSLECTVEGTSNPNLYWYRQAAGRGLQLLFYSVGIGQISSEVPQNLSASRPQDRQFILSSKKLLLSDSGFYLCAWSSLIVGGTGELFFGEGSRLTVL.

In its sample, this clone was seen once. CDR3 coding DNA: TGTGCCAGCAGTATCGGGACTCCCGGCACCGGGGAGCTGTTTTTT. Its protein product is CASSIGTPGTGELFF. The chain carries TRBV28 and TRBJ2-2; TRBD2 is a possible D gene (6 bases). V lost 5 bases and J lost 4, with 14 bases in between. Germline CDR1 and CDR2: MDHEN and SYDVKM. The CDR3 is 15 amino acids.

V usage is TRBV7-2 and J usage is TRBJ2-3; TRBD2 matches at 15 bases. This CDR3 spans 17 amino acids. Germline trimming cut 5 bases from V and 0 bases from J; bases unmatched to any gene: 3. CDR1 SGHTA and CDR2 FQGNSA come from the germline V gene. As DNA, the CDR3 is TGTGCCAGCAGCCTCGGACTAGCGGGAGGGAGCACAGATACGCAGTATTTT. Encoded protein: CASSLGLAGGSTDTQYF.

The chain recombines TRBV9 with TRBJ2-1; 11 positions agree with TRBD2. This CDR3 region has 17 residues. The germline V gene encodes CDR1 SGDLS and CDR2 YYNGEE. J lost 4 bases, V lost 2 bases, and 8 bases had no gene match. The CDR3 DNA sequence: TGTGCCAGCAGCGTGAGTAGCGGGAGGGGACGATACAATGAGCAGTTCTTC. Translated: CASSVSSGRGRYNEQFF.

This clone was seen just once. The chain couples TRBV19 to TRBJ2-2; 8 bases fit TRBD1. From germline, CDR1 is LNHDA and CDR2 SQIVND (reference sequence). V lost 7 bases to trimming and J lost 4 bases; unmatched junction nucleotides: 14. This CDR3 region has 17 residues. The CDR3 bases are TGTGCCAGTAAGGTTGGCCAGGGGGCCTCGAGCACCGGGGAGCTGTTTTTT. Translated, it gives CASKVGQGASSTGELFF.

V is TRBV2 and J is TRBJ1-2; 10 bases are shared with TRBD1. The CDR3 has 15 amino acids. Germline CDR1 reads SNHLY; CDR2 reads FYNNEI. The trim removed 6 bases at V and 3 bases at J, leaving 7 bases unmatched. CDR3 sequence: CASRENGQGDYGYTF. The CDR3 DNA reads as TGTGCCAGCAGGGAGAATGGACAGGGGGACTATGGCTACACCTTC. Together with reference TRBV2 and TRBJ1-2, the CDR3 gives the full variable domain: EPEVTQTPSHQVTQMGQEVILRCVPISNHLYFYWYRQILGQKVEFLVSFYNNEISEKSEIFDDQFSVERPDGSNFTLKIRSTKLEDSAMYFCASRENGQGDYGYTFGSGTRLTVV.

The sample holds a few counts of this clone. The chain recombines TRBV7-3 with TRBJ1-1; possibly TRBD1 for D (6 bases). Deletions cut 3 bases from V and 4 bases from J, with 9 bases between. The CDR3 is 13 amino acids. Germline-derived CDR1 and CDR2 are SGHTA and FQGTGA. The CDR3, as DNA: TGTGCCAGCAGCTTCCGAGGGGGCACTGAAGCTTTCTTT. This sequence encodes CASSFRGGTEAFF.

The V gene is TRBV6-5, the J gene TRBJ1-3, with D perhaps TRBD1 (6 bases). There are 14 residues in the CDR3. Germline V CDR1 and CDR2: MNHEY, SVGAGI. V dropped 5 bases and J dropped 8 bases, with 16 bases sitting between them. This chain's CDR3 is CASSLQGDWDTIYF. The CDR3 DNA is TGTGCCAGCAGTCTACAGGGAGATTGGGACACCATATATTTT.

This clone was counted a single time. The V gene is TRBV7-2, the J gene TRBJ2-3; tentatively, D is TRBD2 (6 bases). Trimming left V 5 bases short and J 3 bases short, with 9 bases between. The CDR3 has 13 amino acids. Per germline, CDR1 SGHTA and CDR2 FQGNSA. This chain's CDR3 is CASSRGNTDTQYF. The DNA for the CDR3 is TGTGCCAGCAGCCGGGGGAATACAGATACGCAGTATTTT.

The gene calls are TRBV7-6 and TRBJ2-1, with 7 bases that match TRBD1. V dropped 5 bases and J dropped 8; count of bases not matched to a gene: 6. From germline, CDR1 is SGHVS and CDR2 FNYEAQ. The CDR3 contains 13 residues. The CDR3 sequence: CASSQIDRDEQFF. CDR3 in DNA: TGTGCCAGCAGCCAAATCGACAGGGATGAGCAGTTCTTC.

This chain joins TRBV4-2 and TRBJ2-7, with 8 bases aligning to TRBD2. The CDR3 length is 15 residues. CDR1 and CDR2 (germline): LGHNA, YNFKEQ. The V and J ends lost 0 bases and 4 bases, in that order; junction bases with no gene match: 5. The DNA for the CDR3 is TGTGCCAGCAGCCAAGACCCCGGGACTAGATACGAGCAGTACTTC. Protein: CASSQDPGTRYEQYF.